The 9 T cell receptor beta chains presented below share a single source sample, sequenced in a study of T cell responses to AZD1222 COVID-19 vaccine. Repertoires were generated with immunoSEQ multiplex PCR, while TCRdb's copy carries only in-frame clones and drops some. The data contain roughly 80,000 clones, 85% to 90% of them singletons. Source: peripheral blood, taken on day 0 of MenACWY control vaccination. The receptor source for this set is an adult in good health.

The CDR3 here is CASSLERYYEQYF. The CDR3 nucleotides are TGCGCCAGCAGCTTGGAGCGGTATTACGAGCAGTACTTC. The chain joins TRBV5-1 to TRBJ2-7; weak D call: TRBD2 (5 bases). V gave up 0 bases and J gave up 4 bases, with 8 bases separating them. CDR1 is SGHRS, CDR2 YFSETQ, per germline. This CDR3 comprises 13 residues.

The chain couples TRBV4-2 to TRBJ1-1; 9 bases match TRBD1. Germline V gene sequence: CDR1 LGHNA, CDR2 YNFKEQ. The trim removed 1 base at V and 5 bases at J, leaving 11 bases unmatched. There are 17 residues in the CDR3. The CDR3 region is CASSQAGTGTERTEAFF. CDR3 sequence (DNA): TGTGCCAGCAGCCAAGCGGGGACAGGGACTGAACGGACTGAAGCTTTCTTT.

This rearrangement joins TRBV28 to TRBJ2-5, with 12 bases aligning to TRBD2. Germline loops: CDR1 MDHEN, CDR2 SYDVKM. With V trimmed by 7 bases and J by 1 base, 4 bases remained unmatched. The CDR3 contains 15 residues. The CDR3 region has the DNA TGTGCCAGCAACGTACTAGCGGGAGGCCAAGAGACCCAGTACTTC. This encodes CASNVLAGGQETQYF.

The chain has TRBV5-1 and TRBJ2-3; D ambiguous. CDR3 size: 17 residues. The V gene's germline CDR1 is SGHRS and CDR2 YFSETQ. V gave up 4 bases and J gave up 1 base, with 19 bases separating them. This CDR3 is CASSANQVMGGTDTQYF. The CDR3 DNA sequence: TGCGCCAGCAGCGCGAATCAGGTGATGGGTGGCACAGATACGCAGTATTTT.

The chain uses TRBV6-5 and TRBJ1-1, with a weak D call TRBD1 (5 bases). V was trimmed by 7 bases and J by 11 bases, leaving 20 bases between them. From germline, CDR1 is MNHEY and CDR2 SVGAGI. This CDR3 region has 13 residues. This CDR3 is CASKKPQGPGAFF. Written as DNA, the CDR3 is TGTGCCAGCAAAAAACCCCAGGGTCCTGGGGCTTTCTTT.

CDR3 sequence (DNA): TGTGCCAGCAGCGTCAGTATTTACAATGAGCAGTTCTTC. Amino acid sequence: CASSVSIYNEQFF. The chain has TRBV9 and TRBJ2-1; D is uncertain. The CDR3 is made up of 13 amino acids. V lost 2 bases and J 4 bases, leaving 7 bases between the germline ends. The germline V gene encodes CDR1 SGDLS and CDR2 YYNGEE.

The rearrangement links TRBV3-1 (or the pseudogene TRBV3-2) to TRBJ1-2, with D uncertain. The CDR3 loop spans 12 amino acids. Germline CDR1 reads LGHDT; CDR2 reads YNNKEL (reference sequence). The ends were cut back, 0 bases at V and 8 bases at J, with 7 bases in the middle. The CDR3 DNA follows: TGTGCCAGCAGCCAAGATCAGGCGGGCTACACCTTC. Protein: CASSQDQAGYTF.

The V gene is TRBV5-3, the J gene TRBJ1-2; possible D gene TRBD1, 5 bases. TRBV5-3 is designated an ORF whose function remains uncertain. V lost 10 bases to trimming and J lost 3 bases, with 13 bases between them. The CDR3 extends over 12 amino acids. The CDR3 protein is CAAGMGDYGYTF. In nucleotides, the CDR3 is TGTGCCGCTGGTATGGGGGACTATGGCTACACCTTC.

The chain carries TRBV7-3 and TRBJ2-6; D ambiguous. The CDR3 runs to 16 residues. The V end lost 2 bases, the J end lost 4 bases, and 12 bases lay between the germline ends. Germline CDR1 SGHTA, CDR2 FQGTGA. The CDR3 sequence: CASSLGIANGANVLTF. The CDR3 DNA reads TGTGCCAGCAGCTTAGGCATAGCAAACGGGGCCAACGTCCTGACTTTC.